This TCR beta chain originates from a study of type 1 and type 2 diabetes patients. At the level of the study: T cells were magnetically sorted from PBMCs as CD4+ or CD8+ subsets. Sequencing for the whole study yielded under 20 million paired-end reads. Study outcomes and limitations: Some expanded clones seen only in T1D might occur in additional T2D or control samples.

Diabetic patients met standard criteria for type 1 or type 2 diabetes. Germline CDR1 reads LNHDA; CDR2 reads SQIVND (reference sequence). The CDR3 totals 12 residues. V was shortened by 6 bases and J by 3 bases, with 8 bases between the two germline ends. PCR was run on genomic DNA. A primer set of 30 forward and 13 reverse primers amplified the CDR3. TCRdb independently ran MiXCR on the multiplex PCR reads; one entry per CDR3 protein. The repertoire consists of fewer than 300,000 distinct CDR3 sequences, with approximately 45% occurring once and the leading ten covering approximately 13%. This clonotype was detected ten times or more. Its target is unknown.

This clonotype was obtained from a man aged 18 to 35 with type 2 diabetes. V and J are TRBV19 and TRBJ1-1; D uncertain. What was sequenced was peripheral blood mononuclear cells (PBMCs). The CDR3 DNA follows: TGTGCCAGTAGGCCAGGTGACACTGAAGCTTTCTTT. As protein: CASRPGDTEAFF.